This T cell receptor beta chain originates from a study of beta chain features in type 1 diabetes. Study details: There was similarity between patients and healthy donors in age, gender and cell yields. Sorted cells, roughly 98,000,000 in number, were examined across all samples. Study findings and constraints: All four CD4+ subsets from Type 1 diabetes patients carried moderately but significantly shorter TCRB CDR3s.

Stem cell-like memory, regulatory, central memory and naive CD4+ cells were sorted via CD45RO/CCR7/CD25/CD127/CD95/CD27. For this clone: Its target is not known.

Expressed TCRB transcripts were sequenced because the entire RNA isolate underwent reverse transcription. Measured with immunoSEQ multiplex PCR; TCRdb has only the in-frame clones, and not every one. The repertoire holds 160,000 or so clones, with about 10% as singletons. V shed 4 bases, J shed 3 bases, and the junction held 7 bases outside the gene matches. The CDR3 has 16 amino acids. The germline CDR1 and CDR2 sequences are SGHRS and YFSETQ. What was sequenced was central memory CD4+ T cells from blood. The V gene is TRBV5-1, the J gene TRBJ2-7; 13 positions match TRBD2. This clonotype originated in a woman in her thirties with type 1 diabetes. The CDR3 sequence is CASSPGGTSGNYEQYF. The CDR3 DNA sequence: TGCGCCAGCAGCCCGGGAGGGACTAGCGGGAACTACGAGCAGTACTTC. Full variable domain (missing parts from reference TRBV5-1 and TRBJ2-7): KAGVTQTPRYLIKTRGQQVTLSCSPISGHRSVSWYQQTPGQGLQFLFEYFSETQRNKGNFPGRFSGRQFSNSRSEMNVSTLELGDSALYLCASSPGGTSGNYEQYFGPGTRLTVT.